This T cell receptor beta chain appears in the sequencing data of a study of blood T cell repertoires in COVID-19. Across the study: Samples taken during acute and convalescent COVID-19 were collected in the United States, Italy and Spain. PBMCs, B-cell-depleted T cells, or T cells provided the cDNA or gDNA that made up the material.

The V and J ends lost 4 bases and 0 bases respectively, with 10 bases between them. The CDR3 sequence is 16 residues long. The V gene's germline CDR1 is SEHNR and CDR2 FQNEAQ (reference sequence). The protocol was immunoSEQ multiplex PCR, while the TCRdb copy is restricted to in-frame clones and leaves out a portion. The sample carries some 220,000 clones, approximately 86% recorded once. The genes are TRBV7-9 and TRBJ2-6, with D perhaps matching TRBD2 (6 bases). The source of this sequence is a woman aged 55-70 years with active or convalescent COVID-19. Sequenced input: peripheral blood. CDR3 DNA: TGTGCCAGCAGCTCGGGACTTAACTCTGGGGCCAACGTCCTGACTTTC. Translating it yields CASSSGLNSGANVLTF.